This T cell receptor (beta chain) was identified in a study of blood T cell repertoires in COVID-19. Clones were sequenced by immunoSEQ multiplex PCR, and TCRdb holds only the in-frame ones, with some missing. Altogether 70,000 to 95,000 clones are present, around 80% being singletons, with the ten largest covering 12%. This receptor was taken from a woman between 35 and 50 years old with active or convalescent COVID-19. The sample taken for sequencing was peripheral blood.

CDR3 in DNA: TGTGCCACCAGCAGAGGGGGACTAGGACTTTACAATGAGCAGTTCTTC. It specifies CATSRGGLGLYNEQFF. The V and J genes are TRBV15 and TRBJ2-1, with 8 bases aligning to TRBD2. The CDR3 is 16 residues long. Looked up from germline, CDR1 is LNHNV and CDR2 is YYDKDF (reference sequence). Germline trimming cut 1 base from V and 4 bases from J; bases unmatched to any gene: 6.